This T cell receptor (beta chain) was identified in a study of cytomegalovirus exposure and HLA in healthy donors. Whole-study results and caveats: An apparent linkage of common viral pathogens to several of the most significant clusters emerged in a later analysis. A later analysis showed that HLA-associated TCR beta chains had undergone more clonal expansion than equally common others.

Concerning this clone itself: Its antigen is undetermined.

The PCR had 60 Vbeta and 13 Jbeta primers. The assay was immunoSEQ multiplex PCR, and TCRdb's table has in-frame clones only and misses some. The sample comprises 70,000 or so clones, about 70% of which are singletons, and over 9.5% rests with the top ten. Each donor was nominally healthy when sampled (though unrecorded immune exposures were likely). Germline V gene data show CDR1 as MNHEY and CDR2 as SMNVEV (reference sequence). The CDR3 sequence is 13 residues long. J lost 4 bases, V lost 6 bases, and 5 bases had no gene match. Sequenced: PBMCs. V is TRBV27 and J is TRBJ2-7; 8 nucleotides match TRBD1. The clonotype comes from a woman aged 30 to 39 in good health and CMV-seronegative. CDR3 sequence reads: CASSRTGRYEQYF. Here the CDR3 DNA reads TGTGCCAGCAGCCGGACAGGGAGGTACGAGCAGTACTTC.